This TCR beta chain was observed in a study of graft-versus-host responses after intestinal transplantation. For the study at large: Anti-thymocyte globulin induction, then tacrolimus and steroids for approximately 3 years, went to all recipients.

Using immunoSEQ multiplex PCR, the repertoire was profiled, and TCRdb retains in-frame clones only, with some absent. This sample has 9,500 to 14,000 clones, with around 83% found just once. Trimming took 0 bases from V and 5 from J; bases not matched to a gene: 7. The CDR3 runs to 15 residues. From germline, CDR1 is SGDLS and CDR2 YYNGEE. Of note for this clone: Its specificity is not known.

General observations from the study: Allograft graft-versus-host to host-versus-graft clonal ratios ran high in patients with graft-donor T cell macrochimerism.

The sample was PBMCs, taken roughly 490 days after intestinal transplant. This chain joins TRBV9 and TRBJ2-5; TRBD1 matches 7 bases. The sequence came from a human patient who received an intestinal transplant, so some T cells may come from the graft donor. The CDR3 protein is CASSVGAGGVETQYF. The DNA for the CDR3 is TGTGCCAGCAGCGTAGGTGCAGGGGGAGTCGAGACCCAGTACTTC.